This paragraph covers one T cell receptor beta chain sequence. Its cognate antigen is unknown. Second doses were pooled across both intervals (about 4 or about 12 weeks). This sample was included in a study of T cell responses to AZD1222 COVID-19 vaccine. Findings and limits, study-wide: At baseline, seropositivity was found in only 5 to 7 AZD1222 recipients. Donors were mostly white British, more females; clonal diversity possibly underestimated. Elevations in Spike-specific TCR breadth and depth followed administration of two AZD1222 doses.

The length of the CDR3 is 20 residues. Looked up from germline, CDR1 is SGDLS and CDR2 is YYNGEE. Trimming took 4 bases from V and 4 from J, leaving 29 bases between them. The repertoire was sequenced with immunoSEQ multiplex PCR; TCRdb's copy has only in-frame clones and lacks some. The sample includes some 100,000 clones, roughly 90% of them seen just once. The sequencing used peripheral blood, collected 28 days after the second AZD1222 dose. The source is an adult who received the AZD1222 COVID-19 vaccine. J is TRBJ2-2 and V is TRBV9, with unresolved D. This chain's CDR3 is CASSSGPRGSSQLVTGELFF. CDR3 DNA sequence: TGTGCCAGCAGCTCCGGACCGCGAGGTAGCTCCCAACTGGTCACCGGGGAGCTGTTTTTT.